Sequencing of this TCR beta chain was carried out in a study of STAT5B mutations in CD4+ large granular lymphocyte leukemia. Data came from immunoSEQ multiplex PCR; TCRdb stores just in-frame clones and leaves some out. The top ten clones hold 4% to 4.5% of a sample with roughly 34,000 clones, roughly 81% of them seen once. V was cut by 0 bases and J by 7 bases, with 14 bases left in between. The CDR3 loop spans 15 amino acids. Germline V gene sequence: CDR1 SGHRS, CDR2 YFSETQ. The J gene is TRBJ1-5, the V gene TRBV5-1; TRBD1 might be the D (5 bases). The TCR sequence derives from a human donor in good health. Specimen: CD4+ T cells from blood buffy coats. The CDR3 DNA reads as TGCGCCAGCAGCTTGGGGCAGGGACCATACCAGCCCCAGCATTTT. Encoded protein: CASSLGQGPYQPQHF. Complete variable domain (other parts from reference TRBV5-1 and TRBJ1-5): KAGVTQTPRYLIKTRGQQVTLSCSPISGHRSVSWYQQTPGQGLQFLFEYFSETQRNKGNFPGRFSGRQFSNSRSEMNVSTLELGDSALYLCASSLGQGPYQPQHFGDGTRLSIL.